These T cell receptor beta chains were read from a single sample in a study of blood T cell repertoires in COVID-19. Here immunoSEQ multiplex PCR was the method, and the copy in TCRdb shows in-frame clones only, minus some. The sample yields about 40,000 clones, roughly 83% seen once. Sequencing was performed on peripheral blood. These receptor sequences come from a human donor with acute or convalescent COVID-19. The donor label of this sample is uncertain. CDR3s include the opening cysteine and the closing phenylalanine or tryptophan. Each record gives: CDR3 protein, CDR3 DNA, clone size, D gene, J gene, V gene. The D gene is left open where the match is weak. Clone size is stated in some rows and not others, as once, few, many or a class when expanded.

cdr3_aa: CASSFGQGAYEQFF
cdr3_nt: TGTGCCAGCAGCTTCGGACAGGGGGCGTATGAGCAGTTCTTC
clone_size: NA
d_call: TRBD1
j_call: TRBJ2-1
v_call: TRBV5-4

cdr3_aa: CASSPRAQGAGNTIYF
cdr3_nt: TGTGCCAGCAGCCCACGCGCACAGGGGGCGGGAAACACCATATATTTT
clone_size: NA
d_call: TRBD1
j_call: TRBJ1-3
v_call: TRBV4-2

cdr3_aa: CASSYSARGNTEAFF
cdr3_nt: TGTGCCAGCAGTTACTCAGCCAGGGGGAACACTGAAGCTTTCTTT
clone_size: few
d_call: NA
j_call: TRBJ1-1
v_call: TRBV6-5

cdr3_aa: CASSQVFRQIQETQYF
cdr3_nt: TGCGCCAGCAGCCAAGTATTTCGACAGATACAAGAGACCCAGTACTTC
clone_size: NA
d_call: NA
j_call: TRBJ2-5
v_call: TRBV4-1

cdr3_aa: CASSVDQAGNTIYF
cdr3_nt: TGTGCCAGCAGCGTAGATCAGGCTGGAAACACCATATATTTT
clone_size: NA
d_call: NA
j_call: TRBJ1-3
v_call: TRBV9

cdr3_aa: CASSYVVGQATNEKLFF
cdr3_nt: TGTGCCAGCAGTTATGTAGTTGGACAAGCAACTAATGAAAAACTGTTTTTT
clone_size: NA
d_call: NA
j_call: TRBJ1-4
v_call: TRBV6-2/TRBV6-3

cdr3_aa: CASSRILAESYEQYF
cdr3_nt: TGTGCCAGTAGCCGTATACTAGCGGAGTCCTACGAGCAGTACTTC
clone_size: NA
d_call: TRBD2
j_call: TRBJ2-7
v_call: TRBV19

cdr3_aa: CASSESGGLKNIQYF
cdr3_nt: TGCGCCAGCAGTGAGTCGGGAGGCCTTAAAAACATTCAGTACTTC
clone_size: NA
d_call: NA
j_call: TRBJ2-4
v_call: TRBV10-2

cdr3_aa: CASSLSMVTGNSPLHF
cdr3_nt: TGTGCCAGCAGCCTGTCAATGGTGACAGGGAATTCACCCCTCCACTTT
clone_size: many
d_call: TRBD1
j_call: TRBJ1-6
v_call: TRBV3-1/TRBV3-2

cdr3_aa: CASSQAGTGITDTQYF
cdr3_nt: TGTGCCAGCAGCCAAGCCGGGACAGGGATCACAGATACGCAGTATTTT
clone_size: NA
d_call: TRBD1
j_call: TRBJ2-3
v_call: TRBV4-2

cdr3_aa: CASSPTGGLAGSYNEQFF
cdr3_nt: TGTGCCAGCAGCCCCACGGGGGGGCTAGCGGGCTCCTACAATGAGCAGTTCTTC
clone_size: once
d_call: TRBD2
j_call: TRBJ2-1
v_call: TRBV7-3

cdr3_aa: CASSRGSLALSETQYF
cdr3_nt: TGTGCCAGCAGCCGGGGGAGTCTAGCGTTGTCAGAGACCCAGTACTTC
clone_size: NA
d_call: NA
j_call: TRBJ2-5
v_call: TRBV5-6

cdr3_aa: CASSPDRPNQPQHF
cdr3_nt: TGCGCCAGCAGCCCAGACAGGCCCAATCAGCCCCAGCATTTT
clone_size: few
d_call: NA
j_call: TRBJ1-5
v_call: TRBV5-1

cdr3_aa: CASSYDNRVTGELFF
cdr3_nt: TGTGCCAGCAGTTACGATAACAGGGTTACCGGGGAGCTGTTTTTT
clone_size: NA
d_call: NA
j_call: TRBJ2-2
v_call: TRBV6-6

cdr3_aa: CASSLTLDRGPYEQFF
cdr3_nt: TGTGCCAGCAGCTTAACCCTGGACAGGGGTCCCTATGAGCAGTTCTTC
clone_size: few
d_call: TRBD1
j_call: TRBJ2-1
v_call: TRBV7-3

cdr3_aa: CASSPSSGDHEQYF
cdr3_nt: TGTGCCAGCAGCCCGTCCTCAGGGGACCACGAGCAGTACTTC
clone_size: NA
d_call: NA
j_call: TRBJ2-7
v_call: TRBV7-3

cdr3_aa: CASSYLDRARETQYF
cdr3_nt: TGTGCCAGCAGTTACTTGGACAGGGCACGGGAGACCCAGTACTTC
clone_size: NA
d_call: TRBD1
j_call: TRBJ2-5
v_call: TRBV6-5

cdr3_aa: CASSPTGTSTDTQYF
cdr3_nt: TGTGCCAGCAGTCCGACAGGCACTAGCACAGATACGCAGTATTTT
clone_size: NA
d_call: NA
j_call: TRBJ2-3
v_call: TRBV2

cdr3_aa: CASTPGITGELFF
cdr3_nt: TGTGCCAGTACCCCAGGGATTACCGGGGAGCTGTTTTTT
clone_size: NA
d_call: NA
j_call: TRBJ2-2
v_call: TRBV19

cdr3_aa: CASSLVGTGGRPGSPLHF
cdr3_nt: TGCGCCAGCAGCCTCGTGGGTACAGGGGGCCGCCCCGGTTCACCCCTCCACTTT
clone_size: NA
d_call: TRBD1
j_call: TRBJ1-6
v_call: TRBV5-1

cdr3_aa: CASSQEEQGVGANTEAFF
cdr3_nt: TGCGCCAGCAGCCAAGAGGAACAGGGTGTGGGGGCGAACACTGAAGCTTTCTTT
clone_size: NA
d_call: NA
j_call: TRBJ1-1
v_call: TRBV4-3

cdr3_aa: CASSLRPGVTYEQYF
cdr3_nt: TGTGCCAGCAGTTTAAGGCCAGGGGTAACCTACGAGCAGTACTTC
clone_size: NA
d_call: NA
j_call: TRBJ2-7
v_call: TRBV28

cdr3_aa: CASSSLRDSSGEQYF
cdr3_nt: TGTGCCAGCAGTTCTCTCCGGGACAGTTCCGGGGAGCAGTACTTC
clone_size: NA
d_call: TRBD1
j_call: TRBJ2-7
v_call: TRBV28

cdr3_aa: CASSRGTSGYEQYF
cdr3_nt: TGTGCCAGCAGCCGTGGGACTAGCGGGTACGAGCAGTACTTC
clone_size: once
d_call: TRBD2
j_call: TRBJ2-7
v_call: TRBV7-8

cdr3_aa: CASSFTASGANVLTF
cdr3_nt: TGCGCCAGCAGCTTCACTGCCTCTGGGGCCAACGTCCTGACTTTC
clone_size: NA
d_call: NA
j_call: TRBJ2-6
v_call: TRBV5-1

cdr3_aa: CATSDFGVGGETQYF
cdr3_nt: TGTGCCACCAGTGATTTTGGGGTCGGAGGGGAGACCCAGTACTTC
clone_size: NA
d_call: NA
j_call: TRBJ2-5
v_call: TRBV24-1